This T cell receptor (beta chain) came from a study of tumor and adjacent non-tumor tissue in lung cancer. On the study more broadly: Stage I to III disease affected some 11 men and roughly 5 women aged about 31 to 76. Study-level results: Shorter survival was associated with higher TCR diversity in tumors.

Three rounds of nested PCR, following a modified ARM-PCR protocol, produced the TCRbeta library. TCRdb redid the calling of the multiplex PCR reads with MiXCR, one entry per CDR3 protein. The data hold 70,000 or so distinct CDR3 sequences, with approximately 63% observed a single time. This sample's RNA came from whole unsorted tissue. Newly diagnosed lung cancer patients had thoracic surgery in China, August–late 2014, without prior chemotherapy. This clonotype was detected only a few times. Its antigen is unknown. The CDR3 has 14 amino acids. The V segment lost 3 bases and the J segment 5 bases; nucleotides outside the gene matches: 7. Per the germline V gene, CDR1 is SGHRS and CDR2 is YFSETQ.

V gene TRBV5-1 combines with J gene TRBJ2-7; 8 bases are shared with TRBD1. The TCR comes from a man in his fifties or sixties with non-small cell lung cancer. Source material: lung tumor tissue. The CDR3 reads CASSSGQGVHEQYF. In DNA form, the CDR3 reads TGCGCCAGCAGCTCCGGACAGGGCGTCCACGAGCAGTACTTC.